This TCR beta chain was identified in a study of PD-L1 blockade in urothelial cancer. Deletions cut 1 base from V and 10 bases from J, with 5 bases between. This CDR3 region has 11 residues. CDR1 and CDR2 (germline): SEHNR, FQNEAQ (reference sequence). This table comes from immunoSEQ multiplex PCR, and its TCRdb copy is limited to in-frame clones, with some not included. This table holds fewer than 100,000 clones, 85% found once. Noted time point: pretreatment peripheral blood. The V and J genes are TRBV7-9 and TRBJ2-1; D gene unclear. The TCR originated in a man aged 35 to 55 with urothelial cancer. This specimen was PBMCs, taken around atezolizumab (anti-PD-L1) treatment. DNA of the CDR3: TGTGCCAGCAGCTTAGAACTAGAGCAGTTCTTC. Protein sequence: CASSLELEQFF. Variable domain in full (rest from reference TRBV7-9 and TRBJ2-1): DTGVSQNPRHKITKRGQNVTFRCDPISEHNRLYWYRQTLGQGPEFLTYFQNEAQLEKSRLLSDRFSAERPKGSFSTLEIQRTEQGDSAMYLCASSLELEQFFGPGTRLTVL.